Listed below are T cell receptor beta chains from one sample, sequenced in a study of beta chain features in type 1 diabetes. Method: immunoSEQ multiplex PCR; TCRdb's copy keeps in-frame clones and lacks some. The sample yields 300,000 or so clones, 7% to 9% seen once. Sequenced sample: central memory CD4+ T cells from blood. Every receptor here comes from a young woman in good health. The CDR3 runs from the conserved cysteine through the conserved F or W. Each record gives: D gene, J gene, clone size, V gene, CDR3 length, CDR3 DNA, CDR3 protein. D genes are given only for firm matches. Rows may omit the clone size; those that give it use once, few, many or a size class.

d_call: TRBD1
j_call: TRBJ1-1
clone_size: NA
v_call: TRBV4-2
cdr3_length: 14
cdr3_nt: TGTGCCAGCAGCTTGGGAAGGGGGCACACTGAAGCTTTCTTT
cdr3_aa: CASSLGRGHTEAFF

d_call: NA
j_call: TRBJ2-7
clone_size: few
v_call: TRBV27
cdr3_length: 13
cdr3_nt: TGTGCCAGCAGGGGGGCGGGAGCCTACGAGCAGTACTTC
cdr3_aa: CASRGAGAYEQYF

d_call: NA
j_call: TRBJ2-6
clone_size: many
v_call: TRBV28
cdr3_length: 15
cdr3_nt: TGTGCCAGCGGGACCTTGAGCTCTGGGGCCAACGTCCTGACTTTC
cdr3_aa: CASGTLSSGANVLTF

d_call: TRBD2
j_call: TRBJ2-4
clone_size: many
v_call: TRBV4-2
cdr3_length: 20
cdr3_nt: TGTGCCAGCAGCCTGGGACTAGCGGGCCGTTCGGGGTTAACCAAAAACATTCAGTACTTC
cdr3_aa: CASSLGLAGRSGLTKNIQYF

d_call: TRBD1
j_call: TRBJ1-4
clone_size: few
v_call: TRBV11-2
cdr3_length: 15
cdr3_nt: TGTGCCAGCAGCTTAGGCGGGACAGGGCAGGAAAAACTGTTTTTT
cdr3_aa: CASSLGGTGQEKLFF

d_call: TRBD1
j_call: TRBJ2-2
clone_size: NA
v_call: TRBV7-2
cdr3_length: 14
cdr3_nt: TGCGCCAGCAGCCAAGTAGAGGGGGCAGGGGAGCTGTTTTTT
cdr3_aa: CASSQVEGAGELFF

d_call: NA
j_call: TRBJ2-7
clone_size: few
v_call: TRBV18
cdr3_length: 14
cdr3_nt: TGTGCCAGCCAACTCGAAGGGAGCTCCTACGAGCAGTGCTTC
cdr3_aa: CASQLEGSSYEQCF

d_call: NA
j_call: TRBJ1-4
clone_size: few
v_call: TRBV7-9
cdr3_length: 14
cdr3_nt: TGTGCCAGCAGCTCGGCTTTGGGGAGTGAAAAACTGTTTTTT
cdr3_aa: CASSSALGSEKLFF

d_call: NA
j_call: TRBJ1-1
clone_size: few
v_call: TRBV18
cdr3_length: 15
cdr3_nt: TGTGCCAGCTCACCGACCCGCGGAATGAACACTGAAGCTTTCTTT
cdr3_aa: CASSPTRGMNTEAFF

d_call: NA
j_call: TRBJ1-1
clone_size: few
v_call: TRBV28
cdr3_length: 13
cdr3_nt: TGTGCCAGCAGTGCTACAGCTTACACTGAAGCTTTCTTT
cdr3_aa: CASSATAYTEAFF

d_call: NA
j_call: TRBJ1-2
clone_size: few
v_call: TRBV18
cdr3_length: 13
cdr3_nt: TGTGCCAGCTCACCACACAGGGAAGATGGCTACACCTTC
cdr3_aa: CASSPHREDGYTF

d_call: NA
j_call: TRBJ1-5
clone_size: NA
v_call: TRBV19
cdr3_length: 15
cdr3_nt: TGTGCCAGTAGTAACCCCACGGGCAGCGGTCAGCCCCAGCATTTT
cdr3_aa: CASSNPTGSGQPQHF

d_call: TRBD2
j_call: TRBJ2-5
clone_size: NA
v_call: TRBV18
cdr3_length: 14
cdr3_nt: TGTGCCAGCTCACCTTCGGGACTACAAGAGACCCAGTACTTC
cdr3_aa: CASSPSGLQETQYF

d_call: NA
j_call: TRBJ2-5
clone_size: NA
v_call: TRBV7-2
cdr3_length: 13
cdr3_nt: TGTGCCAGCAGCTTCAGGGAGCCGGAGACCCAGTACTTC
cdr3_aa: CASSFREPETQYF

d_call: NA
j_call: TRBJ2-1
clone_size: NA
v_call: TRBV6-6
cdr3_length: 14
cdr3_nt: TGTGCCAGCATCAAGGCCGGTCAATACAATGAGCAGTTCTTC
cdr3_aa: CASIKAGQYNEQFF

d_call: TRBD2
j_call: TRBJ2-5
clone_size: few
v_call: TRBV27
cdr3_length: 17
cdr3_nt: TGTGCCAGCAGTTTTGCGACCGGGACTAGCGGGAGAGAGACCCAGTACTTC
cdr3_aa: CASSFATGTSGRETQYF

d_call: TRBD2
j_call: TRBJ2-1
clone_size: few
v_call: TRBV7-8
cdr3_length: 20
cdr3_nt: TGTGCCAGCAGCTTAGTGGGGACTAGCGGGAGGAAGTCGTCCTACAATGAGCAGTTCTTC
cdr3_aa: CASSLVGTSGRKSSYNEQFF

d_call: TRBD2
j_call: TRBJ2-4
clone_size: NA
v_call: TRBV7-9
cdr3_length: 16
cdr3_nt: TGTGCCAGCAGCTTGGGACTAGCGGCTGCTCTTGACATTCAGTACTTC
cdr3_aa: CASSLGLAAALDIQYF

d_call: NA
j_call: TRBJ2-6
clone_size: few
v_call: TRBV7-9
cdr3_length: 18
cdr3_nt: TGTGCCAGCAGCTTGCGTAGCAGGGGAATGCCTGGGGCCAACGTCCTGACTTTC
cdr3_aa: CASSLRSRGMPGANVLTF

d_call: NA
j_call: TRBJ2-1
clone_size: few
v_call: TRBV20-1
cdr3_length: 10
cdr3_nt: TGCAGTGCTAGTTATCGGGAGCAGTTCTTC
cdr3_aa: CSASYREQFF

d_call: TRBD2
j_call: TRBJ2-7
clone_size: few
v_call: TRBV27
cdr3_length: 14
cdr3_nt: TGTGCCAGCAGTTTACTAGCGGGAAGCCAGGAGCAGTACTTC
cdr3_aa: CASSLLAGSQEQYF